One and the same sample provided the 5 T cell receptor beta chains below, sequenced in a study of blood T cell repertoires in COVID-19. Sequencing was performed with immunoSEQ multiplex PCR; in TCRdb, only in-frame clones are kept and a portion is missing. Counted here are under 400,000 clones, about 91% occurring once; the ten biggest clones make up 1.6%. Sequenced: peripheral blood. Receptors originate from a woman younger than 45 with COVID-19, enrolled during active disease.

The sample holds one count of this clone. The chain joins TRBV7-9 to TRBJ1-3; D call uncertain. The CDR3 is 12 amino acids. The germline V and J ends were trimmed by 2 bases and 4 bases, with 3 bases remaining between them. Germline CDR1 SEHNR, CDR2 FQNEAQ (reference sequence). In DNA form, the CDR3 reads TGTGCCAGCAGCTTAACAGGAAACACCATATATTTT. Amino acids: CASSLTGNTIYF.

The V gene is TRBV6-1, the J gene TRBJ2-2; D is perhaps TRBD1 (6 bases). CDR3 length equals 15 residues. The V gene lost 3 bases and the J gene lost 4 bases, with 12 bases spanning the gap. The germline V gene has CDR1 MNHNS and CDR2 SASEGT. CDR3 nucleotide sequence: TGTGCCAGCAGTGATCCGGGACATTTCACCGGGGAGCTGTTTTTT. Translation: CASSDPGHFTGELFF.

As concerns this clone: One junction end does not reproduce the germline sequence, and a read error may be involved. The chain uses TRBV11-3 and TRBJ1-1, with unresolved D. The CDR3 covers 13 residues. Per the germline V gene, CDR1 is SGHNT and CDR2 is YENEEA. CDR3 region: CASSLEANTEAFF. The CDR3 DNA reads TGTGCCAGCAGCCTAGAAGCGAACACTGAAGCTTTCTTT.

This clone showed up just a few times. CDR3 nucleotides: TGTGCCAGCAGTGGGGAGCGGGGGAGCTCCTACGAGCAGTACTTC. It encodes CASSGERGSSYEQYF. The J gene is TRBJ2-7, the V gene TRBV2; 8 bases agree with TRBD2. Germline CDR1 reads SNHLY; CDR2 reads FYNNEI. J gave up 0 bases and V 4 bases, and 5 bases lay outside the gene matches. This CDR3 comprises 15 residues.

The V call is TRBV3-1 (or the pseudogene TRBV3-2), the J call TRBJ2-1, with TRBD2 identical over 8 bases. V shed 1 base, J shed 8 bases, and the junction held 4 bases outside the gene matches. Germline lookup yields CDR1 LGHDT and CDR2 YNNKEL (reference sequence). CDR3 length equals 14 residues. In DNA, the CDR3 is TGTGCCAGCAGCCAAGCGGGGGGGCTCTATGAGCAGTTCTTC. It encodes CASSQAGGLYEQFF.